This is a list of T cell receptor beta chains from one sample in a study of early T cells in non-severe SARS-CoV-2 infection. TCRdb independently ran MiXCR on the 5' RACE reads; one entry per CDR3 protein. The profile shows about 53,000 distinct CDR3 sequences, 10% to 15% of them singletons. Sequenced here: whole blood, sampled at baseline. The source of these receptors is an adult who was a healthcare worker with PCR-confirmed SARS-CoV-2 infection or an uninfected control (not recorded which). Both conserved end residues are part of each CDR3. Each record gives: V gene, clone size, J gene, D gene, CDR3 protein, CDR3 DNA. A D gene is named only where the DNA matches it firmly. Not every row has a clone size; where given, it reads once, few, many or a size class.

TRBV5-1	NA	TRBJ1-1	NA	CASSLWEDTEAFF	TGCGCCAGCAGCTTGTGGGAGGACACTGAAGCTTTCTTT
TRBV6-5	few	TRBJ2-1	TRBD2	CASRKERENNEQFF	TGTGCCAGCCGAAAGGAGCGGGAGAACAATGAGCAGTTCTTC
TRBV14	NA	TRBJ2-7	TRBD2	CASSRSGKTSGRARNEQYF	TGTGCCAGCAGCCGGTCAGGAAAAACTAGCGGGAGGGCCCGTAACGAGCAGTACTTC
TRBV11-2	NA	TRBJ2-5	NA	CASSLQGFGANTQYF	TGTGCCAGCAGCTTACAGGGCTTCGGTGCTAACACCCAGTACTTC
TRBV18	few	TRBJ1-5	NA	CASSQGRGDNQPQHF	TGTGCCAGCTCACAGGGAAGGGGTGACAATCAGCCCCAGCATTTT
TRBV4-1	few	TRBJ1-4	TRBD1	CASSRETGGTNEKLFF	TGCGCCAGCAGCCGGGAGACAGGGGGCACTAATGAAAAACTGTTTTTT
TRBV29-1	few	TRBJ2-5	NA	CSVGGGGQETQYF	TGCAGCGTTGGAGGAGGGGGTCAAGAGACCCAGTACTTC
TRBV9	many	TRBJ1-1	TRBD1	CASSPGTGNTEAFF	TGTGCCAGCAGCCCCGGGACAGGGAACACTGAAGCTTTCTTT
TRBV20-1	many	TRBJ2-3	TRBD2	CSVLLSLAGPGMNTQYF	TGCAGTGTCCTCCTGTCTCTAGCGGGCCCAGGGATGAATACGCAGTATTTT
TRBV12-3/TRBV12-4	NA	TRBJ1-5	NA	CASRDGPIGNQPQHF	TGTGCCAGCAGGGACGGCCCGATCGGCAATCAGCCCCAGCATTTT
TRBV5-6	NA	TRBJ2-5	TRBD1	CASSSDRGRETQYF	TGTGCCAGCAGCTCAGACAGGGGGCGAGAGACCCAGTACTTC
TRBV7-9	few	TRBJ1-1	NA	CASSQGYTEAFF	TGTGCCAGCAGCCAGGGATACACTGAAGCTTTCTTT
TRBV4-1	NA	TRBJ1-4	NA	CASSQTPTGSNEKLFF	TGCGCCAGCAGCCAAACCCCGACAGGCTCGAATGAAAAACTGTTTTTT
TRBV28	NA	TRBJ2-7	NA	CASNGGFRESNEQYF	TGTGCCAGCAATGGGGGGTTTAGGGAGTCTAACGAGCAGTACTTC
TRBV12-3/TRBV12-4	NA	TRBJ1-5	TRBD1	CASSRDSKYQPQHF	TGTGCCAGCAGCCGGGACAGTAAATATCAGCCCCAGCATTTT
TRBV20-1	few	TRBJ2-3	TRBD1	CSAGDSRRLGDTQYF	TGCAGTGCAGGGGACAGCCGAAGGCTTGGAGATACGCAGTATTTT
TRBV29-1	few	TRBJ2-2	NA	CSVGGRSNTGELFF	TGCAGCGTCGGGGGACGGTCGAACACCGGGGAGCTGTTTTTT
TRBV28	many	TRBJ2-3	TRBD2	CASMGAHSGRSTDTQYF	TGTGCCAGCATGGGGGCACATAGCGGGAGAAGCACAGATACGCAGTATTTT
TRBV9	few	TRBJ2-3	NA	CASSVGQTADTQYF	TGTGCCAGCAGCGTAGGTCAGACCGCAGATACGCAGTATTTT
TRBV11-2	NA	TRBJ2-3	TRBD2	CASRPLAGGDTQYF	TGTGCCAGCAGGCCCCTAGCGGGAGGAGATACGCAGTATTTT
TRBV20-1	NA	TRBJ2-1	NA	CSAHEYNEQFF	TGCAGTGCTCACGAGTACAATGAGCAGTTCTTC
TRBV6-2/TRBV6-3	many	TRBJ2-7	TRBD1	CASGEQGAREQYF	TGTGCCAGCGGAGAACAGGGGGCTCGGGAGCAGTACTTC
TRBV20-1	many	TRBJ2-1	NA	CSASKIMGTNEQFF	TGCAGTGCTAGTAAGATCATGGGAACCAATGAGCAGTTCTTC
TRBV7-2	many	TRBJ2-3	NA	CASSPRTESTDTQYF	TGTGCCAGCAGCCCGCGGACAGAGAGCACAGATACGCAGTATTTT
TRBV11-3	many	TRBJ2-5	TRBD2	CASSSGLAGLQETQYF	TGTGCCAGCAGCTCTGGACTAGCGGGGCTACAAGAGACCCAGTACTTC
TRBV7-2	few	TRBJ1-1	NA	CASRVEAEAFF	TGTGCCAGCAGGGTGGAGGCTGAAGCTTTCTTT
TRBV28	NA	TRBJ2-5	TRBD2	CASSSLLSGKMGKTQYF	TGTGCCAGCAGTTCCCTCCTGAGCGGGAAAATGGGAAAGACCCAGTACTTC
TRBV27	medium-sized	TRBJ2-7	TRBD2	CASKAGDRYEQYF	TGTGCCAGCAAGGCGGGAGATCGGTACGAGCAGTACTTC
TRBV27	NA	TRBJ1-1	NA	CASSSTPPGRDAEAFF	TGTGCCAGCAGTTCTACCCCCCCGGGCAGGGACGCTGAAGCTTTCTTT
TRBV29-1	NA	TRBJ2-1	NA	CSVVEGTSSYNEQFF	TGCAGCGTTGTTGAGGGGACCAGCTCCTACAATGAGCAGTTCTTC
TRBV6-2/TRBV6-3	NA	TRBJ2-5	TRBD2	CASSSTIAGGQVTQYF	TGTGCCAGCAGTTCGACCATAGCGGGAGGACAGGTGACCCAGTACTTC